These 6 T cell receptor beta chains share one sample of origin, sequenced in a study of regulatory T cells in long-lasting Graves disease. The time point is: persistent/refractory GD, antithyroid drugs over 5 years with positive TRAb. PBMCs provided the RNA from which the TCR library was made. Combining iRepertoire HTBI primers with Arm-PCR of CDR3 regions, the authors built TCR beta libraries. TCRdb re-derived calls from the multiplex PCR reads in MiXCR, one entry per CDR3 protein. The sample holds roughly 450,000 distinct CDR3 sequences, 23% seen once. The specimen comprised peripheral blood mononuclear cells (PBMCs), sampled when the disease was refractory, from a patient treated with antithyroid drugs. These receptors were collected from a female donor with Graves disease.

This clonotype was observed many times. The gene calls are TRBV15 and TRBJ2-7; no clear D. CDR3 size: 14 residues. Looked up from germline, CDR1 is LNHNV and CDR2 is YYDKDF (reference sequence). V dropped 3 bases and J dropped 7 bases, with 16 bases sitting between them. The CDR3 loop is CATSSGGISWEQYF. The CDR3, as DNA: TGTGCCACCAGCAGTGGTGGGATCAGTTGGGAGCAGTACTTC.

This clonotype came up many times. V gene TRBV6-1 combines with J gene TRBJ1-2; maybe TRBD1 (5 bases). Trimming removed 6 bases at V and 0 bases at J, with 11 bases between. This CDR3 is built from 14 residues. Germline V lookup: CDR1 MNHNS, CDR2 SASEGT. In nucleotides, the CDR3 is TGTGCCAGCAGCAAGACAGACCCTAACTATGGCTACACCTTC. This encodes CASSKTDPNYGYTF.

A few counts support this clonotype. The CDR3 protein is CAISETQYF. CDR3 nucleotide sequence: TGTGCCATCTCGGAAACCCAGTACTTC. The rearrangement links TRBV10-3 to TRBJ2-5; D call uncertain. This CDR3 contains 9 residues. Germline lookup yields CDR1 ENHRY and CDR2 SYGVKD. The germline V and J ends were trimmed by 8 bases and 8 bases, with 6 bases remaining between them.

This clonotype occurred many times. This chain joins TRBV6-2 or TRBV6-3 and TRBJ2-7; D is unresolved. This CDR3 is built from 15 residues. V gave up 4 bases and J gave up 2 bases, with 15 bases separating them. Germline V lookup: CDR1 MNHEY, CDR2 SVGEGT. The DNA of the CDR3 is TGTGCCAGCAGTTCCAGACCCAAATACGCCTACGAGCAGTACTTC. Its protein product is CASSSRPKYAYEQYF.

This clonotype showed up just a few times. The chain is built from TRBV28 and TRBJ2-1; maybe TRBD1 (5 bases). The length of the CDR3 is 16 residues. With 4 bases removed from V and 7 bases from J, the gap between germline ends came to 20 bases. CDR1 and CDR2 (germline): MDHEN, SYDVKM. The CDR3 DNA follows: TGTGCCAGCAGTTCCACCACAGGCCTCAACGTGAATGAGCAGTTCTTC. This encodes CASSSTTGLNVNEQFF.

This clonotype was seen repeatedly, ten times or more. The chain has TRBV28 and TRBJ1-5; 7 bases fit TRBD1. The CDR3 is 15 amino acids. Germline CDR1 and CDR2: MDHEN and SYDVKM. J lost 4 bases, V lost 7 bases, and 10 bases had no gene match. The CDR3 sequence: CASTPAGGWNQPQHF. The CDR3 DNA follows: TGTGCCAGCACTCCCGCAGGGGGTTGGAATCAGCCCCAGCATTTT.